Presented here are 13 T cell receptor beta chains from one specimen sequenced in a study of CD8+ T cells in alopecia areata. cDNA serving as the sequencing template came from extracted, reverse transcribed RNA. Method: immunoSEQ multiplex PCR; TCRdb's copy keeps in-frame clones and lacks some. The sample contains a few hundred thousand clones, around three fifths of which appear only once. The treatment is: oral pan-JAK inhibitor, 5-10 mg twice daily. Here the sequenced sample was CD4+ T cells sorted from blood, taken around week 54, from a patient treated with tofacitinib. These receptors all stem from a human donor with alopecia areata.

This sequence joins TRBV2 and TRBJ2-7; TRBD2 aligns across 12 bases. With V trimmed by 7 bases and J by 1 base, 8 bases remained unmatched. Germline V gene sequence: CDR1 SNHLY, CDR2 FYNNEI. The CDR3 consists of 16 residues. The CDR3 spells CASTLLTSGGSYEQYF. As DNA, the CDR3 is TGTGCCAGCACCCTACTGACTAGCGGGGGATCCTACGAGCAGTACTTC.

The rearrangement uses TRBV7-2 and TRBJ1-1; D not resolved. V shed 1 base and J shed 8 bases, with 11 bases lying between them. Germline V gene lookup returns CDR1 SGHTA and CDR2 FQGNSA. The CDR3 covers 13 residues. CDR3 sequence: CASSLDPPDEAFF. The CDR3 region has the DNA TGTGCCAGCAGCTTAGATCCCCCGGACGAAGCTTTCTTT.

The J gene is TRBJ2-5, the V gene TRBV2, with D possibly TRBD2 on 5 matching bases. V was trimmed by 6 bases and J by 5 bases, leaving 13 bases between them. The CDR3 length is 13 residues. The germline V gene encodes CDR1 SNHLY and CDR2 FYNNEI. CDR3 sequence (DNA): TGTGCCAGCAGCCCTTTCTCGGGGGAGACCCAGTACTTC. It translates to CASSPFSGETQYF.

CDR3 coding DNA: TGTGCCAGCAGTGACCGAAAAAACATTCAGTACTTC. Translated: CASSDRKNIQYF. The chain has TRBV25-1 and TRBJ2-4; D remains unclear. Germline CDR1 reads MGHDK; CDR2 reads SYGVNS. V lost 3 bases, J lost 4 bases, and 4 bases lay in between. The CDR3 loop spans 12 amino acids.

The chain is built from TRBV27 and TRBJ1-6; D unclear. Germline V gene data show CDR1 as MNHEY and CDR2 as SMNVEV (reference sequence). The V end was cut by 4 bases, the J end by 7 bases, with 14 bases between. This CDR3 comprises 15 residues. The CDR3 coding sequence is TGTGCCAGCAGTTATGGAAGGGCTACCAATTCACCCCTCCACTTT. It specifies CASSYGRATNSPLHF.

V usage is TRBV2 and J usage is TRBJ2-7; no firm D call. Germline assignment: CDR1 SNHLY and CDR2 FYNNEI. V shed 7 bases and J shed 6 bases, with 16 bases lying between them. The length of the CDR3 is 13 residues. CDR3 region: CASNQVGFAEQYF. CDR3 coding DNA: TGTGCCAGCAATCAAGTCGGGTTCGCCGAGCAGTACTTC. Full variable domain (missing parts from reference TRBV2 and TRBJ2-7): EPEVTQTPSHQVTQMGQEVILRCVPISNHLYFYWYRQILGQKVEFLVSFYNNEISEKSEIFDDQFSVERPDGSNFTLKIRSTKLEDSAMYFCASNQVGFAEQYFGPGTRLTVT.

This clone was seen more than once but under ten times. V usage is TRBV29-1 and J usage is TRBJ1-1; no definite D call. There are 13 residues in the CDR3. V lost 6 bases and J lost 1, with 12 bases in between. CDR1 is SQVTM, CDR2 ANQGSEA, per germline. Here the CDR3 DNA reads TGCAGCGTACGCATCAACTCGAACACTGAAGCTTTCTTT. It translates to CSVRINSNTEAFF.

The V and J genes are TRBV7-2 and TRBJ2-3; 9 bases line up with TRBD1. Losses at the gene ends were 5 bases for V and 6 bases for J; bases not matched to a gene: 9. Germline-derived CDR1 and CDR2 are SGHTA and FQGNSA. This CDR3 contains 15 residues. The chain's CDR3 is CASSRDRVSGDTQYF. CDR3 nucleotides: TGTGCCAGCAGCCGGGACAGGGTCTCAGGTGATACGCAGTATTTT.

The rearrangement links TRBV29-1 to TRBJ1-2, with D perhaps matching TRBD1 (6 bases). Trimming left V 3 bases short and J 8 bases short, with 13 bases between. Germline V gene sequence: CDR1 SQVTM, CDR2 ANQGSEA. The CDR3 runs 12 residues. CDR3 nucleotide sequence: TGCAGCGTTGACCTTGGGGGCTTCGGCTACACCTTC. The encoded protein is CSVDLGGFGYTF.

The chain has TRBV4-1 and TRBJ2-3; maybe TRBD2 (6 bases). Between the trimmed V and J ends, which lost 0 bases and 0 bases, there was a span of 19 bases. Germline V lookup: CDR1 MGHRA, CDR2 YSYEKL. This CDR3 region has 19 residues. The CDR3 loop is CASSQDRERAGYSTDTQYF. The CDR3 DNA reads as TGCGCCAGCAGCCAAGATCGGGAAAGGGCGGGGTATAGCACAGATACGCAGTATTTT.

V and J are TRBV30 and TRBJ2-7, with 9 nucleotides matching TRBD1. The CDR3 loop spans 15 amino acids. Germline lookup yields CDR1 GTSNPN and CDR2 SVGIG (reference sequence). V was pared by 4 bases and J by 4 bases, with 11 bases of the junction left unmatched. The CDR3 loop reads CAWNPYTGGAYEQYF. DNA of the CDR3: TGTGCCTGGAATCCCTACACAGGGGGCGCATACGAGCAGTACTTC.

The rearrangement links TRBV15 to TRBJ1-5; D is perhaps TRBD1 (5 bases). Trimming left V 6 bases short and J 1 base short, with 10 bases between. This CDR3 is 14 amino acids long. Germline-derived CDR1 and CDR2 are LNHNV and YYDKDF (reference sequence). Here the CDR3 reads CATRGVGSNQPQHF. DNA for the CDR3: TGTGCCACCAGAGGGGTGGGGAGCAATCAGCCCCAGCATTTT.

This chain joins TRBV11-3 and TRBJ2-7; 9 bases are shared with TRBD1. Germline CDR1 reads SGHNT; CDR2 reads YENEEA. V dropped 5 bases and J dropped 5; count of bases not matched to a gene: 7. The CDR3 covers 14 residues. This chain's CDR3 is CASSPGQGRNEQYF. In DNA form, the CDR3 reads TGTGCCAGCAGCCCGGGACAGGGTCGGAACGAGCAGTACTTC.